These T cell receptor beta chains were read from a single sample in a study of persistence of HIV-infected CD4 T cells. Here immunoSEQ multiplex PCR was the method, and the copy in TCRdb shows in-frame clones only, minus some. This sample has 30,000 to 40,000 clones, with 82% found just once. Their antigen targets remain unknown. The source material was CD4+ T cells sorted from PBMCs after 18-hour stimulation, sampled from a patient who received antiretroviral therapy. These receptors were obtained from an adult woman with HIV who was CMV-seropositive. Both conserved end residues are trimmed from each CDR3.

J gene,V gene,CDR3 protein
TRBJ1-2,TRBV6-5,ATKGTGRGRGYT
TRBJ2-1,TRBV5-4,ASSLGTGTHNEQF
TRBJ1-3,TRBV10-3,ASAPLQIISGNTIY
TRBJ2-3,TRBV2,ASAGRESSTDTQY
TRBJ2-1,TRBV20-1,SAAPTGEQF
TRBJ1-6,TRBV27,ASSLRRGDNSPLH
TRBJ2-1,TRBV5-1,ASSPWTGSYNEQF
TRBJ1-1,TRBV27,ASGSGSGVNTEAF
TRBJ2-5,TRBV29-1,SVEGGAKTQY
TRBJ1-1,TRBV7-9,ASSRSGTANTEAF
TRBJ2-1,TRBV7-6,ASSHGLAGGGKEQF
TRBJ2-7,TRBV6-5,ASSYSNTGAHYEQY
TRBJ2-5,TRBV19,ASSGHRGQETQY
TRBJ1-1,TRBV4-2,ASSQAGITEAF
TRBJ1-1,TRBV5-6,ASSPGQSTEAF
TRBJ1-1,TRBV5-1,ASSGGDRVSLGAF
TRBJ2-3,TRBV18,ASSPYEGSTDTQY
TRBJ2-1,TRBV13,ASSPAGGPNEQF
TRBJ1-2,TRBV9,ASSVEGGDYGYT
TRBJ2-1,TRBV12-5,ASGLGVGGSTEQF
TRBJ2-4,TRBV5-1,ASSPEPLGGKNIQY
TRBJ2-7,TRBV4-1,ASSPGSFYEQY
TRBJ1-1,TRBV5-1,ASSWTGDTEAF
TRBJ1-5,TRBV6-5,ASSYKYSNQPQH
TRBJ2-2,TRBV15,ATSRGGLATGELF